The T cell receptor (beta chain) under discussion was sequenced for a study of shared clonotypes between healthy human individuals. Naivety among CD8 cells was defined by CD45RO negativity and positive CCR7 selection, thereby excluding terminally differentiated effector memory CD45RA+ cells. Assay: immunoSEQ multiplex PCR; the TCRdb copy retains only in-frame clones and omits some. The sample has more than 2 million clones, approximately 92% seen once; the top ten hold about 1.7%. The trim removed 10 bases at V and 2 bases at J, leaving 8 bases unmatched. The germline V gene has CDR1 SEHNR and CDR2 FQNEAQ (reference sequence). The CDR3 runs to 13 residues.

The chain recombines TRBV7-9 with TRBJ2-7; 7 nucleotides agree with TRBD1. The specimen was naive CD8+ T cells from PBMCs. This clonotype originated in a young man in good health. Some clones in this sample may be carry-over from other donors' samples. In DNA form, the CDR3 reads TGTGCCACCCCTGGGGACAGACCCTACGAGCAGTACTTC. This translates into CATPGDRPYEQYF.